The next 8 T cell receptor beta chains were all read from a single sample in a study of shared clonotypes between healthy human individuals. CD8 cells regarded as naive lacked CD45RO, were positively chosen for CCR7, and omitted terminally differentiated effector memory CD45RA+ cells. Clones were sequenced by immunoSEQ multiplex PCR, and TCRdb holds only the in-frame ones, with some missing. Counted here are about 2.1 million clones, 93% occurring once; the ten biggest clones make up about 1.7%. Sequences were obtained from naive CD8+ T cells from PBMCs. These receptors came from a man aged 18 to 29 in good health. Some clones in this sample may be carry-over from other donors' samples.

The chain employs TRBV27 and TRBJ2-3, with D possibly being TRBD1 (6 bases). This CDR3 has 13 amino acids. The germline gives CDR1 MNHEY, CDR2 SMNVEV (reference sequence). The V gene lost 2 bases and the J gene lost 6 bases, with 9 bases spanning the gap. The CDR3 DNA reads TGTGCCAGCAGTTTAGAAAGGGGGGATACGCAGTATTTT. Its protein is CASSLERGDTQYF.

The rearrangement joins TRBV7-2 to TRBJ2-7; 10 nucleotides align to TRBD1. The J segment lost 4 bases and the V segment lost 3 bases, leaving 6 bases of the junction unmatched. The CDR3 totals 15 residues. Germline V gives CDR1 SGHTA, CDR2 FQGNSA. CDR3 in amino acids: CASSLAGTGEYEQYF. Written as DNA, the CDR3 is TGTGCCAGCAGCTTGGCCGGGACAGGGGAATACGAGCAGTACTTC.

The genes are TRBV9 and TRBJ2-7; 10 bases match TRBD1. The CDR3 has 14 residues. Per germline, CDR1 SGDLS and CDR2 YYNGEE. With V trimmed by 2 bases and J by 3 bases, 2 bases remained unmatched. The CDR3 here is CASSVTGGGYEQYF. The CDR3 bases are TGTGCCAGCAGCGTGACAGGGGGCGGCTACGAGCAGTACTTC. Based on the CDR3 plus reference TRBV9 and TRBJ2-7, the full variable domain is DSGVTQTPKHLITATGQRVTLRCSPRSGDLSVYWYQQSLDQGLQFLIQYYNGEERAKGNILERFSAQQFPDLHSELNLSSLELGDSALYFCASSVTGGGYEQYFGPGTRLTVT.

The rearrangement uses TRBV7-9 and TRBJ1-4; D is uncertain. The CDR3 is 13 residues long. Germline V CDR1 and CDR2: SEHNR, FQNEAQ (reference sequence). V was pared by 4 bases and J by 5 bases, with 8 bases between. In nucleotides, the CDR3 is TGTGCCAGCAGCTACCGGACCAATGAAAAACTGTTTTTT. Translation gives CASSYRTNEKLFF.

This chain's CDR3 is CASSEAGTSGTENTGELFF. DNA of the CDR3: TGTGCCAGCAGTGAAGCTGGGACTAGCGGGACCGAGAACACCGGGGAGCTGTTTTTT. V gene TRBV2 combines with J gene TRBJ2-2; 13 bases agree with TRBD2. Germline trimming cut 0 bases from V and 1 base from J; bases unmatched to any gene: 5. There are 19 residues in the CDR3. Germline CDR1 SNHLY, CDR2 FYNNEI.

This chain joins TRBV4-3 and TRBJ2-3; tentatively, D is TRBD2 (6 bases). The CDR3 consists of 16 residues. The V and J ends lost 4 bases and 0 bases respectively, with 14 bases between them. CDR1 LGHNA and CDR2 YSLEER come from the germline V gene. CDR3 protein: CASSPMRGASTDTQYF. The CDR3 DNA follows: TGCGCCAGCAGCCCCATGCGGGGAGCTAGCACAGATACGCAGTATTTT.

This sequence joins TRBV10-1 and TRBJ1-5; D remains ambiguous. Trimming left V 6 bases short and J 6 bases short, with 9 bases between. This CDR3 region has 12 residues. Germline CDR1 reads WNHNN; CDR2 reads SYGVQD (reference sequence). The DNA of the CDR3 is TGCGCCAGCAGAGGACGGGTTCAGCCCCAGCATTTT. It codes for CASRGRVQPQHF.

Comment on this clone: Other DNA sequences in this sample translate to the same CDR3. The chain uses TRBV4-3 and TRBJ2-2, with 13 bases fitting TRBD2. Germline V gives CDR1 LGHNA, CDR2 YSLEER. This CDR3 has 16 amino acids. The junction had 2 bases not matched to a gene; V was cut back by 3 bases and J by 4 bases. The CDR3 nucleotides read TGCGCCAGCAGCCATGGACTAGCGGGAGCCACCGGGGAGCTGTTTTTT. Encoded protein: CASSHGLAGATGELFF.